This record concerns one TCR beta chain sequence. The antigen remains unidentified. This sample is part of a study of T cell responses to AZD1222 COVID-19 vaccine. Findings and caveats of the study: Possibly, clonal diversity was underestimated; donors were largely white British and included more females. Spike-specific TCR breadth and depth grew following two AZD1222 doses.

The CDR3 contains 13 residues. Germline V gives CDR1 KGHDR, CDR2 SFDVKD. Trimming removed 9 bases from V and 4 bases from J; junction bases left unmatched: 2. TCRdb's table, derived via immunoSEQ multiplex PCR, lists solely in-frame clones and lacks some. The sample consists of roughly 70,000 clones, 86% of them appearing once. Sequences were derived from peripheral blood, sampled on day 0 of AZD1222 vaccination. The receptor comes from an adult in good health. The rearrangement uses TRBV24-1 and TRBJ2-5, with 12 bases that match TRBD1. Written as DNA, the CDR3 is TGTGCCACCGGGGGACAGGGGGCAGAGACCCAGTACTTC. It specifies CATGGQGAETQYF.